This entry features one TCR beta chain sequence. Other DNA sequences in this specimen translate into the identical CDR3. The data are from a study of cytotoxic CD8 clonotypes in ibrutinib-treated CLL. Deletions cut 3 bases from V and 2 bases from J, with 5 bases between. The germline CDR1 and CDR2 sequences are GTSNPN and SVGIG (reference sequence). The CDR3 is 13 residues long. Here immunoSEQ multiplex PCR was the method, and the copy in TCRdb shows in-frame clones only, minus some. The table shows about 140,000 clones, with 60% to 80% occurring only once. The sample here was PBMCs, taken after 12 months of ibrutinib treatment. V gene TRBV30 combines with J gene TRBJ2-6; D call uncertain. The receptor was derived from a human donor with chronic lymphocytic leukemia. Here the CDR3 reads CAWRTAGANVLTF. The CDR3 bases are TGTGCCTGGAGAACGGCTGGGGCCAACGTCCTGACTTTC. The full variable domain, completed using reference TRBV30 and TRBJ2-6, is SQTIHQWPATLVQPVGSPLSLECTVEGTSNPNLYWYRQAAGRGLQLLFYSVGIGQISSEVPQNLSASRPQDRQFILSSKKLLLSDSGFYLCAWRTAGANVLTFGAGSRLTVL.